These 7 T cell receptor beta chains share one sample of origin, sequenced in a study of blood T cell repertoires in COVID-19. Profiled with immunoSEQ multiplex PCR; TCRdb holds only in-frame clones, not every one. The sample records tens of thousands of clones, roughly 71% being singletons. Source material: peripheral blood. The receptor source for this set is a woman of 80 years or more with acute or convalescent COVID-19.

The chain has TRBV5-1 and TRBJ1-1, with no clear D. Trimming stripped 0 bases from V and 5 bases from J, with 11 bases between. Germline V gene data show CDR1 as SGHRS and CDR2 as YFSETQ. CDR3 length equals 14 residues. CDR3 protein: CASSLARGETEAFF. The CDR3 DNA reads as TGCGCCAGCAGCTTGGCCCGGGGTGAAACTGAAGCTTTCTTT.

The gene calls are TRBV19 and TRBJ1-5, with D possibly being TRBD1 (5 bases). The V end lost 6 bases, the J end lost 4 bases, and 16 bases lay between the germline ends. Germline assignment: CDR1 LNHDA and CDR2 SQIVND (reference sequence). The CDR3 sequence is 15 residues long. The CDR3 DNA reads TGTGCCAGTAGGGTGCAGGGACTTGGGAATCAGCCCCAGCATTTT. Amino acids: CASRVQGLGNQPQHF.

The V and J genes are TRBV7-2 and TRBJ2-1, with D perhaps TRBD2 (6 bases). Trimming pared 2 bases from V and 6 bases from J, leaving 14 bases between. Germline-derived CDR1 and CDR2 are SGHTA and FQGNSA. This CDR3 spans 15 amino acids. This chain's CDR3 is CASSLMGGKSNEQFF. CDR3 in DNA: TGTGCCAGCAGCTTAATGGGCGGGAAGTCCAATGAGCAGTTCTTC.

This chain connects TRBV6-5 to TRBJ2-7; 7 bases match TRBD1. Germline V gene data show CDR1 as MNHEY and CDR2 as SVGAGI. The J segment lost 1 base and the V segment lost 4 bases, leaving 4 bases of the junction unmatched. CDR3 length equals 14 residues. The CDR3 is CASSSDRASYEQYF. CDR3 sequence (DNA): TGTGCCAGCAGTTCAGACAGGGCATCCTACGAGCAGTACTTC.

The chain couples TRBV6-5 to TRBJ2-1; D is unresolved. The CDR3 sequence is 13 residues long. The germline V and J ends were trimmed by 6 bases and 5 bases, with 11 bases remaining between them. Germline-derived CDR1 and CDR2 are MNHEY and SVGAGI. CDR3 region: CASRPDTHNEQFF. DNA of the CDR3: TGTGCCAGCAGACCCGACACACACAATGAGCAGTTCTTC.

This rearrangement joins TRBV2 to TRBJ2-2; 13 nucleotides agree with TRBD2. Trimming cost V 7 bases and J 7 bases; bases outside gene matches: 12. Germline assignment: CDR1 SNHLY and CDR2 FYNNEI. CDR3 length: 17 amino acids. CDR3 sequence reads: CASIPGLAGAWGGELFF. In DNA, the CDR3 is TGTGCCAGCATCCCAGGACTAGCGGGAGCGTGGGGCGGGGAGCTGTTTTTT.

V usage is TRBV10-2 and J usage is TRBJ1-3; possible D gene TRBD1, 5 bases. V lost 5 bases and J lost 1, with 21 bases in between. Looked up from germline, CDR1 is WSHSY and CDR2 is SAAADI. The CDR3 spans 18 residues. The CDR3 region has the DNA TGCGCCAGCAGTCGAGTGGCACCGACAGCCCTTTCTGGAAACACCATATATTTT. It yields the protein CASSRVAPTALSGNTIYF.